This T cell receptor (beta chain) appears in the sequencing data of a study of control samples from healthy donors and cancer patients. The CDR3 is made up of 14 amino acids. V lost 4 bases to trimming and J lost 6 bases, with 15 bases between them. Germline CDR1 reads LNHNV; CDR2 reads YYDKDF (reference sequence). TCRdb keeps only in-frame clones here, not all; method: immunoSEQ multiplex PCR. The repertoire has over 150,000 clones, around 94% of them found once; the top ten carry 1.1% to 1.5%. The count of this clone is one. The receptor was derived from a woman aged 18 to 35 in good health. The sample consisted of blood. The rearrangement links TRBV15 to TRBJ1-1; D uncertain. DNA for the CDR3: TGTGCCACCAGCAAGGGAAGTGTCGGTTCTGAAGCTTTCTTT. It yields the protein CATSKGSVGSEAFF.